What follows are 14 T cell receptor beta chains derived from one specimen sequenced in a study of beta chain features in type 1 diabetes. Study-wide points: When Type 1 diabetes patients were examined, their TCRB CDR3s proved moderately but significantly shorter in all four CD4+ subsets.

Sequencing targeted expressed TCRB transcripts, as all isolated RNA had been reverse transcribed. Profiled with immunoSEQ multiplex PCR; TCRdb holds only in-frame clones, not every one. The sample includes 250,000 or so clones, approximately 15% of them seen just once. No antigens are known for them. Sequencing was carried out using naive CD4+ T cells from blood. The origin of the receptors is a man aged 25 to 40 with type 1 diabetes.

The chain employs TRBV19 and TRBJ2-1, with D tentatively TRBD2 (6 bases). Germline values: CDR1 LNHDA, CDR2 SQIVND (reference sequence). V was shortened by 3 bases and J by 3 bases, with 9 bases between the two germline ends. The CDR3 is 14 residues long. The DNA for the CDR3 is TGTGCCAGTAGTATTGGGGGGAACTACAATGAGCAGTTCTTC. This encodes CASSIGGNYNEQFF.

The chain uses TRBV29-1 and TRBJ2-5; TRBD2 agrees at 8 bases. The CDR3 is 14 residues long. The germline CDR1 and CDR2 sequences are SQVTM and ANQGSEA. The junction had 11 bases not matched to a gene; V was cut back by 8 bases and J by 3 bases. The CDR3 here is CSPTGPAGEETQYF. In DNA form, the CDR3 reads TGCAGCCCCACGGGTCCAGCGGGGGAAGAGACCCAGTACTTC.

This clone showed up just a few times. The CDR3 sequence is CASSQGAGSGNTIYF. For the CDR3, the DNA is TGTGCCAGCTCACAGGGGGCAGGATCTGGAAACACCATATATTTT. V usage is TRBV18 and J usage is TRBJ1-3; 7 nucleotides align to TRBD1. This CDR3 has 15 amino acids. Germline CDR1 and CDR2: KGHSH and LQKENI. Unmatched junction bases numbered 4, after V lost 4 bases and J lost 1 base.

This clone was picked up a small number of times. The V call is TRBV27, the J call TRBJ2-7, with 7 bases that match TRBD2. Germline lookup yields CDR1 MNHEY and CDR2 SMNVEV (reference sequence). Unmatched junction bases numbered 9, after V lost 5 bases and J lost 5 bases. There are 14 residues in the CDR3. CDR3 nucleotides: TGTGCCAGCAGTCCCTGGGACTACAGCAACGAGCAGTACTTC. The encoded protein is CASSPWDYSNEQYF.

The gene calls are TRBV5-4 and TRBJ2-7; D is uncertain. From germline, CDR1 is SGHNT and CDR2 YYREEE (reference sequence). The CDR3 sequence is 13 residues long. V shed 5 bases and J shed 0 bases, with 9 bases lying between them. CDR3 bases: TGTGCCAGCAGTTCGGGTAGCTCCTACGAGCAGTACTTC. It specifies CASSSGSSYEQYF.

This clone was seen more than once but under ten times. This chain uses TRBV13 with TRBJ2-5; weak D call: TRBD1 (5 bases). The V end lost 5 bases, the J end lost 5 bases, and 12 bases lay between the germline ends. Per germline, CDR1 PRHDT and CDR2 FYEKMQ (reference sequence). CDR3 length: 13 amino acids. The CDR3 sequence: CASSLFRAETQYF. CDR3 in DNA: TGTGCCAGCAGCCTATTCAGGGCGGAGACCCAGTACTTC.

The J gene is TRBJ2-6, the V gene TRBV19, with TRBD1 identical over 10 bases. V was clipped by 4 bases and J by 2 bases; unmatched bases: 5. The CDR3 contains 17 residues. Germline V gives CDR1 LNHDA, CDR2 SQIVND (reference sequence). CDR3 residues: CASSSGTGVTGANVLTF. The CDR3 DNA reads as TGTGCCAGTAGTAGTGGGACAGGGGTAACTGGGGCCAACGTCCTGACTTTC.

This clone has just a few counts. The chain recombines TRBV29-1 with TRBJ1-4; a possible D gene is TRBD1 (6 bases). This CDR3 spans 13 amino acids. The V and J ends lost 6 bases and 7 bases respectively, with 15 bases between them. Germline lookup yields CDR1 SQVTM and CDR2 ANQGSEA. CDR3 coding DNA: TGCAGCGTCTTACAGGGCAGTGGTGAAAAACTGTTTTTT. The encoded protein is CSVLQGSGEKLFF.

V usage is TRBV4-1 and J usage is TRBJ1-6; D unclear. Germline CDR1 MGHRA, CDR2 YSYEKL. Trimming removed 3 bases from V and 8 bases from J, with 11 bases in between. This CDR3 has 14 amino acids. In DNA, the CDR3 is TGCGCCAGCAGCCAGAAAGGCGCGGATTCACCCCTCCACTTT. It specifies CASSQKGADSPLHF.

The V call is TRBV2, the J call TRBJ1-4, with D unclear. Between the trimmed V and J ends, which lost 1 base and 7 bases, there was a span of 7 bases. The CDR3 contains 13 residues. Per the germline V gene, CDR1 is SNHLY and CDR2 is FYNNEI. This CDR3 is CASSEGSGEKLFF. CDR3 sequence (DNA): TGTGCCAGCAGTGAAGGGTCGGGTGAAAAACTGTTTTTT.

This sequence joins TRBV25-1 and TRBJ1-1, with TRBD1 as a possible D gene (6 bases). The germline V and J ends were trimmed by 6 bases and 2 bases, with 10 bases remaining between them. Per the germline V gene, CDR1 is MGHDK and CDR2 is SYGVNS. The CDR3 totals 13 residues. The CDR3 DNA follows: TGTGCCAGCAGCGGACAGTACAACACTGAAGCTTTCTTT. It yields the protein CASSGQYNTEAFF.

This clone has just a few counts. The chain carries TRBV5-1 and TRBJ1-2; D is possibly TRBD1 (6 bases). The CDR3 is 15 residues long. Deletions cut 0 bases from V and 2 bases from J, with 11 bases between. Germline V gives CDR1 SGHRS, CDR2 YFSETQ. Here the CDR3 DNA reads TGCGCCAGCAGCTTGGCCAGGGGATCCAACTATGGCTACACCTTC. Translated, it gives CASSLARGSNYGYTF.

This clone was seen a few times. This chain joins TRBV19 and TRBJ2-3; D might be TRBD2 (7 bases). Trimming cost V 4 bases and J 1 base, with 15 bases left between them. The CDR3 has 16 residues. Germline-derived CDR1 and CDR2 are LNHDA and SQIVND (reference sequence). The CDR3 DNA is TGTGCCAGTAGTACGGCTCCCGGGGGGCGCACAGATACGCAGTATTTT. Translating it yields CASSTAPGGRTDTQYF.

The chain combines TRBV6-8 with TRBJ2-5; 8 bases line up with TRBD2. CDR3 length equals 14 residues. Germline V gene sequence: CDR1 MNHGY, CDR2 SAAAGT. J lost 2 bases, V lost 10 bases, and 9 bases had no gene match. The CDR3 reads CATPRGRRQETQYF. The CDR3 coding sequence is TGTGCCACCCCACGCGGGAGGCGTCAAGAGACCCAGTACTTC.